A single sample is the source of the 30 T cell receptor beta chains below, sequenced in a study of response to subunit inactivated influenza vaccine (dated by TCRdb to 2017 to 2018). Receptors were amplified or captured by RT-PCR. Sequencer: Illumina HiSeq 2500. TCRdb reprocessed the public reads (quality trimming at Q25 with fastp, clone calling with MiXCR) and kept in-frame beta chains. Identical CDR3 proteins give one entry, which carries the most common genes and DNA. This sample is represented by 750,000 to 850,000 distinct CDR3 sequences; 18% of them were singletons. The ten largest account for 11% of the sample. Sequences were derived from PBMCs from blood, sampled less than 6 days after vaccination. These receptors were taken from a man aged 50 to 60 who received an inactivated influenza vaccine. Donor details come from another sample of the same person, matched by shared clones.

This clonotype was counted a few times. This rearrangement joins TRBV20-1 to TRBJ2-3, with unresolved D. Trimming pared 4 bases from V and 6 bases from J, leaving 17 bases between. The CDR3 consists of 14 residues. The V gene's germline CDR1 is DFQATT and CDR2 SNEGSKA (reference sequence). CDR3 bases: TGCAGTGCTATAAACCCGGGCCGTTTGGATACGCAGTATTTT. This codes for CSAINPGRLDTQYF.

The V call is TRBV9, the J call TRBJ2-3; TRBD2 agrees at 9 bases. V lost 1 base and J lost 4; bases outside the gene matches: 4. CDR3 length equals 15 residues. The germline CDR1 and CDR2 sequences are SGDLS and YYNGEE. CDR3 DNA sequence: TGTGCCAGCAGCGTACAAGGACTAGCGTCAGATACGCAGTATTTT. The encoded protein is CASSVQGLASDTQYF.

This chain uses TRBV6-2 or TRBV6-3 with TRBJ1-2; possible D gene TRBD1, 6 bases. The CDR3 extends over 11 amino acids. Looked up from germline, CDR1 is MNHEY and CDR2 is SVGEGT. This chain's CDR3 is CATGGTYGYTF. CDR3 DNA: TGTGCTACGGGGGGCACCTATGGCTACACCTTC.

This clonotype was counted ten times or more. The chain links TRBV12-3 or TRBV12-4 to TRBJ2-3; 11 bases fit TRBD1. There are 16 residues in the CDR3. Losses at the gene ends were 7 bases for V and 3 bases for J; bases not matched to a gene: 9. CDR3 nucleotide sequence: TGTGCCAGCACCTCGGGGGACAGGGGGGCGACAGATACGCAGTATTTT. Protein: CASTSGDRGATDTQYF.

Many counts were recorded for this clonotype. V and J are TRBV12-3 or TRBV12-4 and TRBJ2-7; D gene unclear. The CDR3 is made up of 11 amino acids. Trimming stripped 5 bases from V and 3 bases from J, with 5 bases between. The DNA for the CDR3 is TGTGCCAGCAGTCACCACTACGAGCAGTACTTC. The encoded protein is CASSHHYEQYF.

The chain links TRBV20-1 to TRBJ2-5, with 7 bases lining up with TRBD1. Germline trimming cut 5 bases from V and 3 bases from J; bases unmatched to any gene: 6. The CDR3 length is 13 residues. Per the germline V gene, CDR1 is DFQATT and CDR2 is SNEGSKA (reference sequence). The DNA for the CDR3 is TGCAGTGCTCCAATTACAGGGGAAGAGACCCAGTACTTC. This sequence encodes CSAPITGEETQYF.

This clonotype was counted between two and nine times. CDR3 region: CASSLARGFQETQYF. In nucleotides, the CDR3 is TGTGCCAGCAGCTTAGCGCGGGGCTTTCAAGAGACCCAGTACTTC. The chain employs TRBV7-9 and TRBJ2-5; D may be TRBD2 (6 bases). Germline CDR1 reads SEHNR; CDR2 reads FQNEAQ (reference sequence). V lost 0 bases, J lost 2 bases, and 10 bases lay in between. There are 15 residues in the CDR3.

The sample holds a few counts of this clonotype. The chain is built from TRBV20-1 and TRBJ2-2; TRBD1 aligns across 10 bases. The length of the CDR3 is 16 residues. The trim removed 3 bases at V and 0 bases at J, leaving 4 bases unmatched. The germline gives CDR1 DFQATT, CDR2 SNEGSKA (reference sequence). CDR3 loop: CSARTGGSANTGELFF. Here the CDR3 DNA reads TGCAGTGCTAGGACAGGGGGCTCCGCGAACACCGGGGAGCTGTTTTTT.

The CDR3 loop reads CATSRALGADTQYF. CDR3 coding DNA: TGTGCCACCAGCAGGGCGTTGGGGGCAGATACGCAGTATTTT. The chain couples TRBV15 to TRBJ2-3; D may correspond to TRBD1 or TRBD2 (5 bases each). Per the germline V gene, CDR1 is LNHNV and CDR2 is YYDKDF (reference sequence). V lost 3 bases to trimming and J lost 4 bases, with 11 bases between them. The CDR3 has 14 residues.

The chain combines TRBV24-1 with TRBJ2-2, with D unclear. Trimming took 6 bases from V and 0 from J, leaving 13 bases between them. This CDR3 is built from 16 residues. Looked up from germline, CDR1 is KGHDR and CDR2 is SFDVKD. DNA of the CDR3: TGTGCCACCAGTCTCGGCGGCACTTCGAACACCGGGGAGCTGTTTTTT. This codes for CATSLGGTSNTGELFF.

The genes are TRBV30 and TRBJ2-7; 8 positions agree with TRBD1. This CDR3 has 14 amino acids. With 0 bases clipped from V and 4 bases from J, the junction kept 5 bases outside the gene matches. The germline CDR1 and CDR2 sequences are GTSNPN and SVGIG (reference sequence). The chain's CDR3 is CAWSVQGQGYEQYF. The CDR3, as DNA: TGTGCCTGGAGTGTACAAGGACAGGGATACGAGCAGTACTTC. Complete variable domain (other parts from reference TRBV30 and TRBJ2-7): SQTIHQWPATLVQPVGSPLSLECTVEGTSNPNLYWYRQAAGRGLQLLFYSVGIGQISSEVPQNLSASRPQDRQFILSSKKLLLSDSGFYLCAWSVQGQGYEQYFGPGTRLTVT.

This clonotype has a handful of counts. The chain recombines TRBV28 with TRBJ1-1; D might be TRBD1 (6 bases). In germline, CDR1 is MDHEN, CDR2 SYDVKM. V lost 5 bases to trimming and J lost 1 base, with 14 bases between them. The CDR3 length is 15 residues. CDR3 sequence reads: CASSPPTGRNTEAFF. For the CDR3, the DNA is TGTGCCAGCAGTCCTCCTACAGGGAGGAACACTGAAGCTTTCTTT.

This clonotype was found a few times. V usage is TRBV28 and J usage is TRBJ2-1; 9 bases are shared with TRBD1. The CDR3 contains 15 residues. Germline V gene lookup returns CDR1 MDHEN and CDR2 SYDVKM. Germline trimming cut 7 bases from V and 1 base from J; bases unmatched to any gene: 5. DNA of the CDR3: TGTGCCAGCACCAGGGGACAGGGATCCTACAATGAGCAGTTCTTC. Its translation: CASTRGQGSYNEQFF.

The rearrangement links TRBV20-1 to TRBJ2-3; possibly TRBD1 for D (5 bases). Germline V CDR1 and CDR2: DFQATT, SNEGSKA (reference sequence). This CDR3 has 12 amino acids. The CDR3 sequence is CVAGSTRDTQYF. CDR3 DNA: TGCGTGGCAGGGTCGACCCGAGATACGCAGTATTTT.

This clonotype was counted only a few times. V usage is TRBV3-1 and J usage is TRBJ2-1; D might be TRBD2 (6 bases). The CDR3 contains 14 residues. Per the germline V gene, CDR1 is LGHDT and CDR2 is YNNKEL (reference sequence). Trimming pared 1 base from V and 4 bases from J, leaving 8 bases between. The CDR3 region is CASSQGREYNEQFF. CDR3 nucleotide sequence: TGTGCCAGCAGCCAAGGGAGGGAGTACAATGAGCAGTTCTTC.

V and J are TRBV12-3 or TRBV12-4 and TRBJ1-2; D not resolved. The CDR3 has 13 residues. Trimming removed 5 bases from V and 4 bases from J, with 11 bases in between. CDR3 sequence: CASSPFSGYGYTF. The CDR3 DNA follows: TGTGCCAGCAGTCCTTTTTCCGGCTATGGCTACACCTTC.

The gene calls are TRBV20-1 and TRBJ1-5; possibly TRBD1 for D (5 bases). The germline gives CDR1 DFQATT, CDR2 SNEGSKA (reference sequence). The CDR3 extends over 13 amino acids. With 6 bases removed from V and 7 bases from J, the gap between germline ends came to 16 bases. The CDR3: CSASAGTGQPQHF. DNA for the CDR3: TGCAGTGCCAGCGCGGGGACCGGGCAGCCCCAGCATTTT.

The gene calls are TRBV28 and TRBJ2-2, with D possibly being TRBD2 (7 bases). This CDR3 region has 15 residues. V lost 8 bases and J 6 bases, leaving 19 bases between the germline ends. Germline-derived CDR1 and CDR2 are MDHEN and SYDVKM. The CDR3 DNA follows: TGTGCCAGCGCCCGCTGGGGGGGGGCATCCGGGGAGCTGTTTTTT. This gives the protein CASARWGGASGELFF. Based on the CDR3 plus reference TRBV28 and TRBJ2-2, the full variable domain is DVKVTQSSRYLVKRTGEKVFLECVQDMDHENMFWYRQDPGLGLRLIYFSYDVKMKEKGDIPEGYSVSREKKERFSLILESASTNQTSMYLCASARWGGASGELFFGEGSRLTVL.

This clonotype occurred a few times. The chain combines TRBV5-1 with TRBJ2-3; 10 bases fit TRBD1. V dropped 6 bases and J dropped 1; count of bases not matched to a gene: 5. The V gene's germline CDR1 is SGHRS and CDR2 YFSETQ. The CDR3 length is 15 residues. CDR3 loop: CASIPGTGGTDTQYF. CDR3 coding DNA: TGCGCCAGCATACCCGGGACAGGGGGCACAGATACGCAGTATTTT.

This chain uses TRBV6-2 or TRBV6-3 with TRBJ2-5; 8 nucleotides line up with TRBD2. The V gene's germline CDR1 is MNHEY and CDR2 SVGEGT. This CDR3 region has 17 residues. After removal of 0 bases from V and 2 bases from J, the junction contained 8 bases not matched to a gene. Here the CDR3 DNA reads TGTGCCAGCAGTTACTCTCTCGGCGGGAGGCGACAAGAGACCCAGTACTTC. This encodes CASSYSLGGRRQETQYF.

The chain couples TRBV5-1 to TRBJ2-1, with TRBD1 matching over 10 bases. Trimming removed 4 bases from V and 3 bases from J; junction bases left unmatched: 7. CDR1 is SGHRS, CDR2 YFSETQ, per germline. This CDR3 spans 16 amino acids. The CDR3 reads CASSNFRDRGYNEQFF. The CDR3 DNA is TGCGCCAGCAGCAACTTCCGGGACAGGGGCTACAATGAGCAGTTCTTC. Variable domain in full (rest from reference TRBV5-1 and TRBJ2-1): KAGVTQTPRYLIKTRGQQVTLSCSPISGHRSVSWYQQTPGQGLQFLFEYFSETQRNKGNFPGRFSGRQFSNSRSEMNVSTLELGDSALYLCASSNFRDRGYNEQFFGPGTRLTVL.

The chain employs TRBV6-5 and TRBJ2-7; tentatively, D is TRBD1 (5 bases). Germline lookup yields CDR1 MNHEY and CDR2 SVGAGI. The CDR3 spans 16 residues. The V end lost 0 bases, the J end lost 2 bases, and 14 bases lay between the germline ends. CDR3 DNA sequence: TGTGCCAGCAGTTACTCGGCGACAGTCAAGACCTACGAGCAGTACTTC. This gives the protein CASSYSATVKTYEQYF.

This rearrangement joins TRBV7-3 to TRBJ2-1; D perhaps matches TRBD1 (6 bases). The length of the CDR3 is 13 residues. Germline V gene sequence: CDR1 SGHTA, CDR2 FQGTGA. V was clipped by 5 bases and J by 9 bases, with 14 bases between them. CDR3 bases: TGTGCCAGCAGCCTACAGGGACCTCGTGAGCAGTTCTTC. This translates into CASSLQGPREQFF.

This clonotype was seen only a few times. The chain uses TRBV6-2 or TRBV6-3 and TRBJ2-1, with D unresolved. V lost 11 bases, J lost 7 bases, and 15 bases lay in between. The CDR3 is 12 amino acids. Germline V gene sequence: CDR1 MNHEY, CDR2 SVGEGT. Here the CDR3 reads CAAAGTLNEQFF. In DNA form, the CDR3 reads TGTGCCGCGGCCGGAACTCTTAATGAGCAGTTCTTC.

Only a few counts were recorded for this clonotype. The V call is TRBV5-1, the J call TRBJ2-5; 10 nucleotides line up with TRBD1. The germline V gene has CDR1 SGHRS and CDR2 YFSETQ. This CDR3 spans 19 amino acids. J gave up 5 bases and V 0 bases, and 16 bases lay outside the gene matches. The CDR3 protein is CASSLVLGGQGFSLETQYF. The CDR3 coding sequence is TGCGCCAGCAGCTTGGTGTTAGGGGGACAGGGGTTCTCATTGGAGACCCAGTACTTC.

This clonotype was counted between two and nine times. The chain employs TRBV30 and TRBJ1-2; TRBD1 is a possible D gene (5 bases). V was trimmed by 2 bases and J by 0 bases, leaving 10 bases between them. Germline loops: CDR1 GTSNPN, CDR2 SVGIG (reference sequence). CDR3 length: 14 amino acids. CDR3 bases: TGTGCCTGGAGTCACGGGGGAGCTAACTATGGCTACACCTTC. It translates to CAWSHGGANYGYTF.

The chain has TRBV9 and TRBJ1-1; perhaps TRBD1 as D (5 bases). Germline values: CDR1 SGDLS, CDR2 YYNGEE. This CDR3 contains 16 residues. V shed 0 bases and J shed 2 bases, with 14 bases lying between them. Here the CDR3 DNA reads TGTGCCAGCAGCGTAGGGTCATTGGGGCCAAACACTGAAGCTTTCTTT. Protein sequence: CASSVGSLGPNTEAFF.

This clonotype appeared a few times. The chain uses TRBV11-1 and TRBJ2-1, with D uncertain. Trimming took 1 base from V and 7 from J, leaving 8 bases between them. The CDR3 runs 13 residues. Germline CDR1 is SGHAT and CDR2 is FQDESV (reference sequence). The CDR3 sequence is CASSLDLKNEQFF. In DNA form, the CDR3 reads TGTGCCAGCAGCTTAGACCTTAAGAATGAGCAGTTCTTC.

The CDR3 DNA reads TGTGCCAGCAGTCACTTAGCGGGGAGCACAGATACGCAGTATTTT. Protein product: CASSHLAGSTDTQYF. The V and J genes are TRBV27 and TRBJ2-3; 8 nucleotides align to TRBD2. J was trimmed by 0 bases and V by 5 bases; bases with no gene match: 4. This CDR3 is 15 amino acids long. Germline CDR1 reads MNHEY; CDR2 reads SMNVEV (reference sequence).

The V call is TRBV4-3, the J call TRBJ1-2; D ambiguous. The CDR3 runs 15 residues. Per the germline V gene, CDR1 is LGHNA and CDR2 is YSLEER. Between the trimmed V and J ends, which lost 0 bases and 3 bases, there was a span of 11 bases. The CDR3 region has the DNA TGCGCCAGCAGCCAAGAAGGCCGGTGGGACTATGGCTACACCTTC. Its translation: CASSQEGRWDYGYTF.